What follows is one TCR beta chain and its context. The sample originates from a study of blood T cell repertoires in COVID-19. This table comes from immunoSEQ multiplex PCR, and its TCRdb copy is limited to in-frame clones, with some not included. The data show about 260,000 clones, approximately 89% seen once. The CDR3 is 20 residues long. Germline V gene lookup returns CDR1 SGHDN and CDR2 FVKESK. With 0 bases removed from V and 0 bases from J, the gap between germline ends came to 23 bases. The clonotype comes from a woman in her 50s with acute or convalescent COVID-19. The sample was peripheral blood. This chain uses TRBV14 with TRBJ2-5, with D perhaps TRBD2 (5 bases). The DNA of the CDR3 is TGTGCCAGCAGCCAAGATCCTTGGGAAGCGGAGGCTAATTACCAAGAGACCCAGTACTTC. Translating gives CASSQDPWEAEANYQETQYF.